What follows are 9 T cell receptor beta chains derived from one specimen sequenced in a study of T cell responses to AZD1222 COVID-19 vaccine. The method was immunoSEQ multiplex PCR; TCRdb's version includes in-frame clones alone and lacks a portion of them. Of 130,000 or so clones listed, about 93% are singletons. The specimen was peripheral blood, collected on day 0 of AZD1222 vaccination. These receptors were collected from an adult in good health.

This sequence joins TRBV2 and TRBJ1-3; the D is unclear. The length of the CDR3 is 16 residues. Deletions cut 3 bases from V and 4 bases from J, with 16 bases between. Germline values: CDR1 SNHLY, CDR2 FYNNEI. The CDR3 sequence is CASSDSRSPIGNTIYF. CDR3 coding DNA: TGTGCCAGCAGTGATTCGAGGTCGCCGATCGGAAACACCATATATTTT. The entire variable domain, with the rest obtained from reference TRBV2 and TRBJ1-3, is as follows: EPEVTQTPSHQVTQMGQEVILRCVPISNHLYFYWYRQILGQKVEFLVSFYNNEISEKSEIFDDQFSVERPDGSNFTLKIRSTKLEDSAMYFCASSDSRSPIGNTIYFGEGSWLTVV.

The rearrangement links TRBV19 to TRBJ1-5; 7 bases agree with TRBD1. This CDR3 is built from 13 residues. Germline CDR1 reads LNHDA; CDR2 reads SQIVND (reference sequence). V dropped 4 bases and J dropped 7; count of bases not matched to a gene: 4. CDR3 sequence (DNA): TGTGCCAGTAGTAGGGGACAGAAGCAGCCCCAGCATTTT. This codes for CASSRGQKQPQHF. The full variable domain, its missing parts supplied by reference TRBV19 and TRBJ1-5, is DGGITQSPKYLFRKEGQNVTLSCEQNLNHDAMYWYRQDPGQGLRLIYYSQIVNDFQKGDIAEGYSVSREKKESFPLTVTSAQKNPTAFYLCASSRGQKQPQHFGDGTRLSIL.

This clone is a singleton in its sample. The chain is built from TRBV6-8 and TRBJ1-6; 7 bases map to TRBD1. The CDR3 covers 18 residues. Germline V gene data show CDR1 as MNHGY and CDR2 as SAAAGT. After removal of 8 bases from V and 0 bases from J, the junction contained 13 bases not matched to a gene. This chain's CDR3 is CASYIRGEGGSYNSPLHF. The CDR3, as DNA: TGTGCCAGCTACATCAGGGGGGAAGGGGGCTCCTATAATTCACCCCTCCACTTT.

This CDR3 is CASSLGRAGSSGNTIYF. The CDR3 nucleotides are TGTGCCAGCAGTTTAGGCCGGGCAGGCTCATCTGGAAACACCATATATTTT. V usage is TRBV28 and J usage is TRBJ1-3; D not certain. The CDR3 contains 17 residues. The germline CDR1 and CDR2 sequences are MDHEN and SYDVKM. With 2 bases removed from V and 1 base from J, the gap between germline ends came to 15 bases.

The genes are TRBV29-1 and TRBJ1-1; 10 bases match TRBD1. The V and J ends lost 7 bases and 12 bases, in that order; junction bases with no gene match: 17. Germline CDR1 and CDR2: SQVTM and ANQGSEA. This CDR3 region has 14 residues. CDR3 sequence reads: CSAQVGGQGIGSFF. The DNA of the CDR3 is TGCAGCGCACAGGTCGGGGGACAGGGGATTGGGTCTTTCTTT.

The V call is TRBV28, the J call TRBJ1-2; the D gene is possibly TRBD1 (5 bases). CDR1 and CDR2 from the germline V gene are MDHEN and SYDVKM. V was cut by 9 bases and J by 4 bases, with 15 bases left in between. This CDR3 contains 13 residues. The CDR3 loop reads CASWGGLFYGYTF. CDR3 nucleotide sequence: TGTGCCAGTTGGGGGGGACTCTTCTATGGCTACACCTTC.

This chain connects TRBV29-1 to TRBJ1-1; D not resolved. Trimming cost V 0 bases and J 0 bases, with 5 bases left between them. Germline assignment: CDR1 SQVTM and CDR2 ANQGSEA. CDR3 size: 13 residues. The CDR3 region is CSVEEGMNTEAFF. The CDR3 nucleotides read TGCAGCGTTGAAGAGGGGATGAACACTGAAGCTTTCTTT.

The chain uses TRBV11-3 and TRBJ2-3, with D possibly TRBD2 on 6 matching bases. Germline CDR1 SGHNT, CDR2 YENEEA. The ends were cut back, 1 base at V and 3 bases at J, with 20 bases in the middle. CDR3 length equals 18 residues. In DNA, the CDR3 is TGTGCCAGCAGCTTAGTTCTCACTAGCAGGAGTTTAACAGATACGCAGTATTTT. Translated: CASSLVLTSRSLTDTQYF.

This clone appeared once. This chain uses TRBV15 with TRBJ1-3; D is perhaps TRBD1 (6 bases). CDR1 is LNHNV and CDR2 is YYDKDF in the germline V gene (reference sequence). Trimming stripped 5 bases from V and 4 bases from J, with 15 bases between. CDR3 length equals 15 residues. The DNA of the CDR3 is TGTGCCACCAGCCCCCAACAGGGACCGGGAAACACCATATATTTT. It translates to CATSPQQGPGNTIYF.